This T cell receptor (beta chain) emerged from a study of blood T cell repertoires in COVID-19. About the research overall: The analysed material was cDNA or gDNA that came from T cells, B-cell-depleted T cells, or PBMCs.

The germline gives CDR1 SGHDT, CDR2 YYEEEE. The germline V and J ends were trimmed by 7 bases and 7 bases, with 15 bases remaining between them. The CDR3 totals 13 residues. TCRdb keeps only in-frame clones here, not all; method: immunoSEQ multiplex PCR. The data contain 24,000 or so clones, 85% to 90% of them singletons. The TCR comes from a human donor with active COVID-19. The donor label of this sample is uncertain. The rearrangement uses TRBV5-6 and TRBJ2-1, with a tentative D call TRBD1 (6 bases). The sample was peripheral blood. CDR3 residues: CASYLQGVNEQFF. CDR3 bases: TGTGCCAGCTACCTACAGGGTGTAAATGAGCAGTTCTTC.